This is a list of T cell receptor beta chains from one sample in a study of blood T cell repertoires in COVID-19. Clones were read by immunoSEQ multiplex PCR, and TCRdb kept only the in-frame ones, dropping some. The repertoire includes hundreds of thousands of clones, about 85% of them detected once, and approximately 4.1% sits in the top ten. Sequencing was done on a sample of peripheral blood. These receptors were obtained from a woman in her forties or fifties with active or convalescent COVID-19. CDR3s include the opening cysteine and the closing phenylalanine or tryptophan. The D gene is left open where the match is weak. Only part of the rows carry a size: once, few, many, or a class if the clone is expanded.

TRBV23-1,TRBJ2-3,-,TRBD2,TGCGCCGGAGCGGCGGGAGGCACAGATACGCAGTATTTT,CAGAAGGTDTQYF
TRBV14,TRBJ2-1,-,TRBD2,TGTGCCAGCAGCCGGGGCCCCGGGACTAGCAGGGTCAATGAGCAGTTCTTC,CASSRGPGTSRVNEQFF
TRBV18,TRBJ2-7,-,-,TGTGCCAGCTCACCACTCAGCGATGGCTCCTACGAGCAGTACTTC,CASSPLSDGSYEQYF
TRBV6-4,TRBJ2-2,-,TRBD2,TGTGCCAGCAGGAGGGAGGGAACCACCGGGGAGCTGTTTTTT,CASRREGTTGELFF
TRBV5-1,TRBJ2-1,-,TRBD2,TGCGCCAGCAGCTTGACTGCTAGCGGGGGTCATGAGCAGTTCTTC,CASSLTASGGHEQFF
TRBV14,TRBJ2-7,-,-,TGTGCCAGCAGCCAAGGATTTAGCTACGAGCAGTACTTC,CASSQGFSYEQYF
TRBV14,TRBJ2-1,-,-,TGTGCCAGCAGCCCTACTTACAATGAGCAGTTCTTC,CASSPTYNEQFF
TRBV6-5,TRBJ2-7,-,TRBD2,TGTGCCAGCAGTATAGCGGGAGAGGTGACCTACGAGCAGTACTTC,CASSIAGEVTYEQYF
TRBV10-2,TRBJ2-1,-,-,TGCGCCAGCAGGACTCGCCCCAATGAGCAGTTCTTC,CASRTRPNEQFF
TRBV7-9,TRBJ2-5,-,-,TGTGCCAGCAGCCCCGAGGGAGCAGGCCAAGAGACCCAGTACTTC,CASSPEGAGQETQYF
TRBV5-1,TRBJ2-7,-,TRBD2,TGCGCCAGCAGACTATCGGGGACTAGCGGGGCGGGGGAGCAGTACTTC,CASRLSGTSGAGEQYF
TRBV7-9,TRBJ1-1,-,TRBD1,TGTGCCAGCAGCTCAATCGCCTCTCAGGGGGTGAGGAACACTGAAGCTTTCTTT,CASSSIASQGVRNTEAFF
TRBV10-3,TRBJ1-1,-,-,TGTGCCATCGGCAGTAACACTGAAGCTTTCTTT,CAIGSNTEAFF
TRBV7-8,TRBJ2-2,once,TRBD2,TGTGCCAGCAGCTTAGGAGCTAGCGGGAGGACCGGGGAGCTGTTTTTT,CASSLGASGRTGELFF
TRBV9,TRBJ2-5,-,-,TGTGCCAGCAGCGTAGTAAGCGGCCCCCAAGAGACCCAGTACTTC,CASSVVSGPQETQYF
TRBV15,TRBJ1-4,-,-,TGTGCCACCAGCAGAGAGGGGGCTGCTAATGAAAAACTGTTTTTT,CATSREGAANEKLFF
TRBV24-1,TRBJ2-5,once,-,TGTGCCACCAGTGACCGTCGGGGGTACCAAGAGACCCAGTACTTC,CATSDRRGYQETQYF
TRBV3-1/TRBV3-2,TRBJ1-2,-,-,TGTGCCAGCAGCCAAGATTTCCGACAGAGTAACGGCTACACCTTC,CASSQDFRQSNGYTF
TRBV5-4,TRBJ1-4,-,-,TGTGCCAGCAGCCCCGGGATTGATGGGAGTGAAAAACTGTTTTTT,CASSPGIDGSEKLFF
TRBV2,TRBJ2-1,many,TRBD2,TGTGCCAGCAGTCTGACTAGCGGGAGTTTGTCCTACAATGAGCAGTTCTTC,CASSLTSGSLSYNEQFF
TRBV5-1,TRBJ2-5,-,TRBD2,TGCGCCAGCAGCTTGTCGTCTGGTTGGGGATGGACTAGCGGGAGGGTCGGAGAGACCCAGTACTTC,CASSLSSGWGWTSGRVGETQYF
TRBV7-9,TRBJ2-1,-,-,TGTGCCAGCAGCTTTCGGGGGAATGAGCAGTTCTTC,CASSFRGNEQFF
TRBV27,TRBJ2-1,-,-,TGTGCCAGCAGTTTCGACCCCCCTAACAGGGCTCCTAGTACCTACAATGAGCAGTTCTTC,CASSFDPPNRAPSTYNEQFF
TRBV14,TRBJ2-2,-,TRBD2,TGTGCCAGCAGCCACCCGAGGAAAGCGGGAGGGCCCGGGGAGCTGTTTTTT,CASSHPRKAGGPGELFF
TRBV18,TRBJ2-7,-,TRBD1,TGTGCCAGCTCACCCCTCGGGACAGGAGCCTACGAGCAGTACTTC,CASSPLGTGAYEQYF
TRBV5-5,TRBJ2-7,-,TRBD2,TGTGCCAGCAGCCTAGGACTAGCGGGAGTCGAGCAGTACTTC,CASSLGLAGVEQYF
TRBV7-2,TRBJ2-7,-,-,TGTGCCAGCAGCTTAGGTGACAACCCCTACGAGCAGTACTTC,CASSLGDNPYEQYF
TRBV7-9,TRBJ2-7,-,-,TGTGCCAGCAGCGTAGACTGGGAGCAGTACTTC,CASSVDWEQYF
TRBV20-1,TRBJ1-1,-,TRBD1,TGCAGTGCTAGTGATGTTGGGACAGGAAACACTGAAGCTTTCTTT,CSASDVGTGNTEAFF
TRBV27,TRBJ1-2,-,-,TGTGCCAGCAGGCCCACCGCAGGTTCAGGCTACACCTTC,CASRPTAGSGYTF
TRBV19,TRBJ1-4,-,TRBD1,TGTGCCAGTAGTATCCAGGGGGCTGAAAAACTGTTTTTT,CASSIQGAEKLFF
TRBV10-3,TRBJ1-3,-,-,TGTGCCTCCGGGGGGTCTGGAAACACCATATATTTT,CASGGSGNTIYF
TRBV27,TRBJ2-1,-,-,TGTGCCAGCAGGGACTTGTCAGATGAGCAGTTCTTC,CASRDLSDEQFF
TRBV27,TRBJ2-7,-,TRBD2,TGTGCCAGCAGTGTCCTAGCGGGAGAAGGATACGAGCAGTACTTC,CASSVLAGEGYEQYF
TRBV18,TRBJ2-3,-,-,TGTGCCAGCTCACCCGGGAGCGTACCGTCAGATACGCAGTATTTT,CASSPGSVPSDTQYF
TRBV6-1,TRBJ1-6,-,-,TGTGCCAGCAGTGGGGGGCGAATTAGGGGTTATTCACCCCTCCACTTT,CASSGGRIRGYSPLHF
TRBV7-2,TRBJ2-2,-,TRBD2,TGTGCCAGCAGCTTAGGGCTTGGACTAGCGATATCTGGGGAGCTGTTTTTT,CASSLGLGLAISGELFF
TRBV30,TRBJ1-4,-,-,TGTGCCTGGACCCAACCGACAGGCCCGGGAGGAAAACTGTTTTTT,CAWTQPTGPGGKLFF
TRBV6-5,TRBJ1-4,-,-,TGTGCCAGCAGTAACTGGGGGGCTAATGAAAAACTGTTTTTT,CASSNWGANEKLFF
TRBV29-1,TRBJ2-1,-,-,TGCAGCGCCGAGGGTCGACTGAGCTCCTACAATGAGCAGTTCTTC,CSAEGRLSSYNEQFF
TRBV15,TRBJ1-6,-,TRBD1,TGTGCCACCAGCGTAGGGGGACAGGGTAATTCACCCCTCCACTTT,CATSVGGQGNSPLHF
TRBV28,TRBJ1-2,-,-,TGTGCCAGCAGTCCATCCGGGGGAGGGTTAGGCTACACCTTC,CASSPSGGGLGYTF
TRBV27,TRBJ2-7,-,TRBD2,TGTGCCAGCAGTGCCTCACTAGCGGGAGCTTACGAGCAGTACTTC,CASSASLAGAYEQYF
TRBV24-1,TRBJ2-7,-,TRBD2,TGTGCCACCAGTGGTCCAGCGGGAGGGCTCTACGAGCAGTACTTC,CATSGPAGGLYEQYF
TRBV25-1,TRBJ1-1,-,-,TGTGCCAGCAGTGAATCCCCGACAGGACGGATAGCTTTCTTT,CASSESPTGRIAFF
TRBV5-6,TRBJ2-3,-,-,TGTGCCAGCAGCTCACCCGGGAGCACAGATACGCAGTATTTT,CASSSPGSTDTQYF